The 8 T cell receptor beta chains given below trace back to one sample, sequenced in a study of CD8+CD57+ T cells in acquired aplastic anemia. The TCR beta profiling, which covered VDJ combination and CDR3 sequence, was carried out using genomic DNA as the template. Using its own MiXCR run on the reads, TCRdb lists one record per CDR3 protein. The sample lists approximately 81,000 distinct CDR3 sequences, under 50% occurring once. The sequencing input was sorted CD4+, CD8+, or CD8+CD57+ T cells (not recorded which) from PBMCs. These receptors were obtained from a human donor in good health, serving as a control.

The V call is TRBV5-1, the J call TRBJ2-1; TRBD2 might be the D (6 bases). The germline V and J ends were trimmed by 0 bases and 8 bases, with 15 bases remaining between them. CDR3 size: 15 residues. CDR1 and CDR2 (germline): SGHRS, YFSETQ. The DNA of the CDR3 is TGCGCCAGCAGCTTGGGAACTCTAGCGTCCCATGAGCAGTTCTTC. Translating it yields CASSLGTLASHEQFF.

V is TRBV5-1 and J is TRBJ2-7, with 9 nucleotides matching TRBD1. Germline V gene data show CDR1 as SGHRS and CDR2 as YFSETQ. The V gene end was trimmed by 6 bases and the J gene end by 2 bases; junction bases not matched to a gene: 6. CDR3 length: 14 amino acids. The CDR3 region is CASTRQGGTYEQYF. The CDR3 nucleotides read TGCGCCAGCACCCGACAGGGGGGGACCTACGAGCAGTACTTC.

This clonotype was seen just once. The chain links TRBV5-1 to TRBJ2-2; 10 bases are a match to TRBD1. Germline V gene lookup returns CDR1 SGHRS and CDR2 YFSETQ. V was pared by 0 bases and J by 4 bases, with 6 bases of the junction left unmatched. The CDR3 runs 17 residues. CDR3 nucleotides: TGCGCCAGCAGCTTGGCCGGGACAGGGGCATTCACCGGGGAGCTGTTTTTT. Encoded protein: CASSLAGTGAFTGELFF.

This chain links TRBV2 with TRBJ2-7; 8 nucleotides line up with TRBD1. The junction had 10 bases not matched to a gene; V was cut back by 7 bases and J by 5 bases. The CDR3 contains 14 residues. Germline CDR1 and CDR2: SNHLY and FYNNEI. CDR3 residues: CASIGDRTGDEQYF. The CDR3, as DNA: TGTGCCAGCATAGGGGACAGGACCGGTGACGAGCAGTACTTC.

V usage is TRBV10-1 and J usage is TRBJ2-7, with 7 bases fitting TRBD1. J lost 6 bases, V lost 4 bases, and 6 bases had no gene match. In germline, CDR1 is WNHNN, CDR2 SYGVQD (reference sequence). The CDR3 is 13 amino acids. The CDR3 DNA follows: TGCGCCAGCAGTGCGACAGGGCTGTTCGAGCAGTACTTC. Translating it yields CASSATGLFEQYF.

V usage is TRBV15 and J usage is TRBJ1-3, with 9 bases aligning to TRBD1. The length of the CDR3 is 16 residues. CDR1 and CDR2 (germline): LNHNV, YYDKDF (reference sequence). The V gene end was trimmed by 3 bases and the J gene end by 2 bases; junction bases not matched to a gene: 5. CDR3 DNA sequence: TGTGCCACCAGCAGTCCGGGACAGGGTACTGGAAACACCATATATTTT. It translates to CATSSPGQGTGNTIYF.

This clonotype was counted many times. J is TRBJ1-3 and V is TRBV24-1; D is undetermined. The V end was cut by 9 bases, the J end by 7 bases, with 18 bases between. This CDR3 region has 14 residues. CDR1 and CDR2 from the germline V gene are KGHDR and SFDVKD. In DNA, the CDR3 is TGTGCCACCCTAGGAAGGTTGGCAAGGAACACCATATATTTT. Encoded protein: CATLGRLARNTIYF.

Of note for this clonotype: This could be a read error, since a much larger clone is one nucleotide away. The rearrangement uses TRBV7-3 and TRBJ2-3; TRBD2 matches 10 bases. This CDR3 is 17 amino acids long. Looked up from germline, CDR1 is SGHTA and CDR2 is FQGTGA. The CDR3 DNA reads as TGTGCCAGCAGCATAACACTAGCGGGGCTGTTGTGGGATACGCAGTATTTT. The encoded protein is CASSITLAGLLWDTQYF.